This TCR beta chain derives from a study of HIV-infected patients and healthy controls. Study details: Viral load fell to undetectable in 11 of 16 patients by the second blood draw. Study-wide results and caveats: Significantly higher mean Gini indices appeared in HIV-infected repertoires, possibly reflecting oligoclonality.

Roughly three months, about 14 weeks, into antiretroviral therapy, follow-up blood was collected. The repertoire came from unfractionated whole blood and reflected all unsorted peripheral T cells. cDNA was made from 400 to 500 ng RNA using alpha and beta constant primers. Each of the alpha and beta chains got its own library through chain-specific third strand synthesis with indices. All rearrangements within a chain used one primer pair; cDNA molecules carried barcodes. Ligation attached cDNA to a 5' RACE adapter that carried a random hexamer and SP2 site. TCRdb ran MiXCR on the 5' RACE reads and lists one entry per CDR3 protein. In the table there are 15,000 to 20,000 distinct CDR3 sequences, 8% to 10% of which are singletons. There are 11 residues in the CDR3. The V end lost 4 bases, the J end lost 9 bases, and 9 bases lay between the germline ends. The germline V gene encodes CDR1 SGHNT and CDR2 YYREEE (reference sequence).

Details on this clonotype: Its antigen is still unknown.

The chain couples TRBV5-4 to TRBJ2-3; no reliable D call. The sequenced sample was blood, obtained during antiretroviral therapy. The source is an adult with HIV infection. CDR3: CASSTDLTQYF. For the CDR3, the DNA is TGTGCCAGCAGCACGGACCTGACGCAGTATTTT. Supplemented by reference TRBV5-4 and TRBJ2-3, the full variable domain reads ETGVTQSPTHLIKTRGQQVTLRCSSQSGHNTVSWYQQALGQGPQFIFQYYREEENGRGNFPPRFSGLQFPNYSSELNVNALELDDSALYLCASSTDLTQYFGPGTRLTVL.